This is a list of T cell receptor beta chains from one sample in a study of cytomegalovirus exposure and HLA in healthy donors. TCRdb's table, derived via immunoSEQ multiplex PCR, lists solely in-frame clones and lacks some. The listing records around 140,000 clones. Material for sequencing was PBMCs. All receptors derive from a woman between 40 and 50 years old in good health and CMV-seropositive. CDR3s include the opening cysteine and the closing phenylalanine or tryptophan.

>TRBV7-2|TRBJ2-3
CAPPASGRALNTQYF
>TRBV7-2|TRBJ2-7
CASRLSAGFSYEQYF
>TRBV27|TRBJ2-7
CASGGGGPYEQYF
>TRBV5-4|TRBJ2-7
CASSPQGSYEQYF
>TRBV28|TRBJ2-7
CASSFEATYEQYF
>TRBV19|TRBJ2-7
CASSMGRFAYEQYF
>TRBV10-3|TRBJ2-7
CAISEVGTESYEQYF
>TRBV5-1|TRBJ2-1
CASSFETSGRGEFF
>TRBV7-9|TRBJ2-1
CASSLAGGYEQFF
>TRBV28|TRBJ1-4
CASIKGGVGNEKLFF
>TRBV5-8|TRBJ2-6
CASSFAGTPGANVLTF
>TRBV28|TRBJ1-4
CASSNLDREKLFF
>TRBV30|.
CAWRTGFEQYF
>TRBV4-1|TRBJ2-7
CASSQPDRGDEQYF
>TRBV30|TRBJ2-7
CAWSPGGHEQYF
>TRBV19|.
CASSMGPGGRGETQYF
>TRBV7-2|TRBJ2-5
CASSLVRTEQETQYF
>TRBV6-5|TRBJ1-1
CASRRQEEAFF
>TRBV29-1|.
CSVGFTAGASEQYF
>TRBV7-2|TRBJ2-7
CASSPNLYRTSSSYEQYF
>TRBV4-3|TRBJ2-3
CASSQTPSTSWHTQYF
>TRBV6-5|TRBJ2-3
CATHRGTDTQYF
>TRBV28|TRBJ1-1
CASSFYRDEAFF
>TRBV20-1|TRBJ1-5
CSASYQEPQHF